Shown below are 24 T cell receptor beta chains from a single sample sequenced in a study of blood T cell repertoires in COVID-19. Libraries were prepared by immunoSEQ multiplex PCR; TCRdb keeps only in-frame clonotypes and omits some of them. The sample has 150,000 to 200,000 clones, roughly 77% seen once. Sequencing was carried out using peripheral blood. The source of these receptors is a woman aged 35 to 49 with COVID-19, enrolled during active disease.

This sequence joins TRBV29-1 and TRBJ2-2; TRBD1 matches 8 bases. With V trimmed by 4 bases and J by 4 bases, 11 bases remained unmatched. This CDR3 comprises 16 residues. Germline CDR1 and CDR2: SQVTM and ANQGSEA. The CDR3 loop is CSVGTAGGAGTGELFF. Here the CDR3 DNA reads TGCAGCGTTGGGACGGCAGGGGGCGCTGGCACCGGGGAGCTGTTTTTT.

The V gene is TRBV5-5, the J gene TRBJ2-1; 7 nucleotides match TRBD2. The CDR3 extends over 12 amino acids. The junction had 5 bases not matched to a gene; V was cut back by 0 bases and J by 14 bases. CDR1 and CDR2 (germline): SGHKS, YYEKEE (reference sequence). The CDR3 protein is CASSLERGREFF. Here the CDR3 DNA reads TGTGCCAGCAGCTTGGAACGCGGGAGAGAGTTCTTC.

The J gene is TRBJ2-5, the V gene TRBV3-1 (or the pseudogene TRBV3-2); 7 bases agree with TRBD2. The CDR3 sequence is 14 residues long. V trimming: 8 bases; J trimming: 4 bases; junction bases outside the gene matches: 10. Germline CDR1 LGHDT, CDR2 YNNKEL (reference sequence). The CDR3 coding sequence is TGTGCCAGCTTACTGGGGGGGAGGGGAGAGACCCAGTACTTC. Translation gives CASLLGGRGETQYF.

The chain links TRBV5-1 to TRBJ2-1; TRBD2 agrees at 7 bases. This CDR3 region has 16 residues. Germline loops: CDR1 SGHRS, CDR2 YFSETQ. V dropped 0 bases and J dropped 6; count of bases not matched to a gene: 9. The CDR3 spells CASSLAPSGDGNEQFF. The DNA for the CDR3 is TGCGCCAGCAGCTTGGCGCCAAGCGGGGATGGCAATGAGCAGTTCTTC.

This chain joins TRBV6-5 and TRBJ2-1; possible D gene TRBD2, 5 bases. Germline CDR1 reads MNHEY; CDR2 reads SVGAGI. The V end lost 6 bases, the J end lost 3 bases, and 9 bases lay between the germline ends. The CDR3 totals 13 residues. The DNA for the CDR3 is TGTGCCAGCAGAGTACTAGACTACAATGAGCAGTTCTTC. Translation: CASRVLDYNEQFF.

The chain is built from TRBV24-1 and TRBJ2-7; D possibly corresponds to TRBD2 (6 bases). The germline CDR1 and CDR2 sequences are KGHDR and SFDVKD. This CDR3 has 16 residues. V was pared by 3 bases and J by 0 bases, with 14 bases between. The CDR3 nucleotides read TGTGCCACCAGTGATGCCTCAGCCGGGAGCTCCTACGAGCAGTACTTC. As protein: CATSDASAGSSYEQYF.

The V gene is TRBV10-3, the J gene TRBJ2-3, with 7 nucleotides matching TRBD2. The germline gives CDR1 ENHRY, CDR2 SYGVKD. CDR3 length: 13 residues. J was trimmed by 4 bases and V by 5 bases; bases with no gene match: 3. The CDR3 nucleotides are TGTGCCATCAGTCTAGCGGCGGCAGATACGCAGTATTTT. Protein product: CAISLAAADTQYF.

This chain uses TRBV27 with TRBJ2-7, with D possibly matching TRBD2 (6 bases). V gave up 6 bases and J gave up 3 bases, with 12 bases separating them. The CDR3 consists of 13 residues. The germline V gene has CDR1 MNHEY and CDR2 SMNVEV (reference sequence). For the CDR3, the DNA is TGTGCCAGCAGACTTGGAGGGAACTACGAGCAGTACTTC. This gives the protein CASRLGGNYEQYF.

This chain uses TRBV5-1 with TRBJ2-1; 9 bases line up with TRBD2. V lost 0 bases to trimming and J lost 4 bases; unmatched junction nucleotides: 5. Looked up from germline, CDR1 is SGHRS and CDR2 is YFSETQ. This CDR3 has 16 residues. The CDR3 nucleotides are TGCGCCAGCAGCTTGGGGCTAGCGGGGAGTTACAATGAGCAGTTCTTC. Translation gives CASSLGLAGSYNEQFF.

This rearrangement joins TRBV18 to TRBJ1-2; D may be TRBD1 (6 bases). Germline CDR1 KGHSH, CDR2 LQKENI. V dropped 3 bases and J dropped 6 bases, with 11 bases sitting between them. The CDR3 is 13 amino acids. The CDR3 is CASSPTEGDGYTF. The DNA for the CDR3 is TGTGCCAGCTCACCCACCGAGGGGGATGGCTACACCTTC.

The V and J genes are TRBV27 and TRBJ1-5, with no clear D. Germline CDR1 reads MNHEY; CDR2 reads SMNVEV (reference sequence). The CDR3 has 16 amino acids. The V end lost 6 bases, the J end lost 3 bases, and 18 bases lay between the germline ends. As DNA, the CDR3 is TGTGCCAGCAGACCTGACGGGAAAGGGCCCAATCAGCCCCAGCATTTT. Translating gives CASRPDGKGPNQPQHF.

This sequence joins TRBV3-1 (or the pseudogene TRBV3-2) and TRBJ2-1, with 10 bases fitting TRBD2. Germline V gene data show CDR1 as LGHDT and CDR2 as YNNKEL (reference sequence). CDR3 length: 15 amino acids. V lost 2 bases to trimming and J lost 8 bases; unmatched junction nucleotides: 6. CDR3 DNA: TGTGCCAGCAGCCAAAGAGCGGGAGGGCCCTATGAGCAGTTCTTC. As protein: CASSQRAGGPYEQFF.

The chain employs TRBV4-1 and TRBJ1-1, with no clear D. CDR1 MGHRA and CDR2 YSYEKL come from the germline V gene. The CDR3 is 14 residues long. V lost 1 base, J lost 5 bases, and 11 bases lay in between. The CDR3 loop reads CASSQGYRGTEAFF. The DNA of the CDR3 is TGCGCCAGCAGCCAAGGATACCGCGGGACTGAAGCTTTCTTT.

The chain is built from TRBV18 and TRBJ2-2; D is perhaps TRBD2 (7 bases). The CDR3 consists of 14 residues. Germline CDR1 KGHSH, CDR2 LQKENI. The V end was cut by 3 bases, the J end by 6 bases, with 11 bases between. The CDR3, as DNA: TGTGCCAGCTCACCTGCGGGGGCCGCCGGGGAGCTGTTTTTT. This translates into CASSPAGAAGELFF.

The chain couples TRBV5-1 to TRBJ2-7, with D possibly TRBD2 on 7 matching bases. CDR3 length equals 18 residues. CDR1 and CDR2 from the germline V gene are SGHRS and YFSETQ. The ends were cut back, 2 bases at V and 0 bases at J, with 21 bases in the middle. The CDR3 region is CASSFLAAGGTSSYEQYF. The DNA of the CDR3 is TGCGCCAGCAGCTTTCTGGCAGCCGGGGGGACAAGCTCCTACGAGCAGTACTTC.

A remark on this clone: At the DNA level, this CDR3 is encoded by other sequences in the same sample as well. This chain uses TRBV6-5 with TRBJ1-2, with D unresolved. The V gene's germline CDR1 is MNHEY and CDR2 SVGAGI. The CDR3 is 11 amino acids. Trimming removed 4 bases from V and 5 bases from J, with 5 bases in between. CDR3 sequence: CASSSGYGYTF. The CDR3 bases are TGTGCCAGCAGTTCGGGGTATGGCTACACCTTC.

V and J are TRBV2 and TRBJ2-3, with D maybe TRBD1 (6 bases). The ends were cut back, 3 bases at V and 3 bases at J, with 16 bases in the middle. CDR1 is SNHLY, CDR2 FYNNEI, per germline. The CDR3 is 16 residues long. The CDR3 is CASSDLRGSYTDTQYF. CDR3 bases: TGTGCCAGCAGTGATTTGAGGGGGAGCTATACAGATACGCAGTATTTT.

A remark on this clone: A much larger clone differs by one base, so this may be a read error. This sequence joins TRBV11-2 and TRBJ1-1, with D maybe TRBD1 (5 bases). This CDR3 spans 13 amino acids. Germline V lookup: CDR1 SGHAT, CDR2 FQNNGV. V gave up 2 bases and J gave up 1 base, with 5 bases separating them. CDR3 nucleotide sequence: TGTGCCAGCAGCTTACAGGGGAACACTGAAGCTTTCTTT. Translating gives CASSLQGNTEAFF.

The chain couples TRBV7-2 to TRBJ2-1, with 7 bases fitting TRBD1. After removal of 4 bases from V and 4 bases from J, the junction contained 7 bases not matched to a gene. CDR3 length: 15 amino acids. Germline V gene sequence: CDR1 SGHTA, CDR2 FQGNSA. CDR3 in amino acids: CASSSGTEFYNEQFF. The CDR3 DNA sequence: TGTGCCAGCAGCTCGGGGACAGAATTTTACAATGAGCAGTTCTTC.

This sequence joins TRBV6-5 and TRBJ1-2, with D possibly matching TRBD1 (5 bases). V lost 5 bases and J 8 bases, leaving 18 bases between the germline ends. The length of the CDR3 is 14 residues. Germline values: CDR1 MNHEY, CDR2 SVGAGI. The CDR3 DNA is TGTGCCAGCAGTCCCCCAGGGTCCCTGAAGGGCTACACCTTC. Its protein is CASSPPGSLKGYTF.

This clone has only one observation. The rearrangement links TRBV5-1 to TRBJ2-1; the match to TRBD2 covers 16 bases. V trimming: 4 bases; J trimming: 6 bases; junction bases outside the gene matches: 7. The germline V gene encodes CDR1 SGHRS and CDR2 YFSETQ. This CDR3 has 17 amino acids. CDR3 in amino acids: CASSLGLAGGPRNEQFF. CDR3 nucleotides: TGCGCCAGCAGCCTGGGACTAGCGGGAGGGCCACGCAATGAGCAGTTCTTC.

CDR3 loop: CASSLDRERYGYTF. The CDR3 coding sequence is TGTGCCAGCAGTTTAGACAGGGAAAGGTATGGCTACACCTTC. The J gene is TRBJ1-2, the V gene TRBV27, with TRBD1 matching over 7 bases. CDR3 length: 14 amino acids. Germline CDR1 is MNHEY and CDR2 is SMNVEV (reference sequence). Germline trimming cut 2 bases from V and 5 bases from J; bases unmatched to any gene: 5.

This clone was recorded only once. The rearrangement uses TRBV6-2 or TRBV6-3 and TRBJ2-7; 10 nucleotides agree with TRBD1. This CDR3 has 18 amino acids. Germline CDR1 is MNHEY and CDR2 is SVGEGT. V trimming: 5 bases; J trimming: 2 bases; junction bases outside the gene matches: 15. The CDR3 bases are TGTGCCAGCAGTCAACACCTGACCCAAGGACAGGGGGCCTACGAGCAGTACTTC. Protein sequence: CASSQHLTQGQGAYEQYF.

This sequence joins TRBV27 and TRBJ2-1, with 8 bases fitting TRBD2. Germline assignment: CDR1 MNHEY and CDR2 SMNVEV (reference sequence). The V segment lost 5 bases and the J segment 7 bases; nucleotides outside the gene matches: 10. CDR3 length equals 15 residues. CDR3 DNA: TGTGCCAGCAGTCCCCGGGAGGGATGGGGTAATGAGCAGTTCTTC. Translating gives CASSPREGWGNEQFF.